Listed here are 3 T cell receptor beta chains from one sample, sequenced in a study of blood T cells in healthy people across ages. A second 7 to 11 cycle PCR used barcoded and J-beta primers. TCRdb reprocessed the 5' RACE reads via MiXCR and lists one record per CDR3 protein. The sample consists of about 1.5 million distinct CDR3 sequences, 42% of them appearing once. Sequencing input: blood. Receptors originate from a woman aged 18-30 years in good health.

The chain carries TRBV27 and TRBJ2-7; D not resolved. Germline values: CDR1 MNHEY, CDR2 SMNVEV (reference sequence). V was cut by 0 bases and J by 3 bases, with 15 bases left in between. The CDR3 is made up of 16 amino acids. The CDR3 nucleotides read TGTGCCAGCAGTTTATCGACCCCTCTAGTATTCTACGAGCAGTACTTC. This sequence encodes CASSLSTPLVFYEQYF.

J is TRBJ2-7 and V is TRBV3-1; 8 bases map to TRBD2. Per the germline V gene, CDR1 is LGHDT and CDR2 is YNNKEL (reference sequence). The CDR3 runs to 15 residues. With V trimmed by 0 bases and J by 5 bases, 6 bases remained unmatched. The CDR3 region has the DNA TGTGCCAGCAGCCAAGATAGGACTAGCAGCCACGAGCAGTACTTC. Translating it yields CASSQDRTSSHEQYF.

This clonotype has just a few counts. The chain carries TRBV24-1 and TRBJ2-1; TRBD1 is a possible D gene (5 bases). The end of the DNA is better explained by TRBJ2-7, so the J call may be wrong. Per germline, CDR1 KGHDR and CDR2 SFDVKD. The CDR3 has 19 amino acids. CDR3 DNA sequence: TGTGCCACCAGTGATGAGCGTTTAACCCAGGGCAGGTCCTACAATGAGCAGTACTTC. It encodes CATSDERLTQGRSYNEQYF.